Below are 18 T cell receptor beta chains sequenced from a single sample in a study of PD-1 blockade in classical Hodgkin lymphoma (dated by TCRdb to 2018 to 2021). Library preparation employed the immunoSEQ multiplex PCR assay. The clones in this table, taken by TCRdb from immuneACCESS, are in-frame only. Not every clone is retained; where verified, under half of the shortfall comes from an unresolved V gene, and the cause of the rest is unknown. A total of approximately 58,000 clones appear in this sample, approximately 89% of them only once. 10% of the sample comes from the top ten. This specimen's time point label, interpreted: cycle 2 day 1 (C2D1) of nivolumab. Every trial patient had relapsed after autologous stem cell transplantation, and cohorts A, B and C differed in prior brentuximab vedotin exposure. The sample in question was peripheral blood mononuclear cells (PBMCs), obtained before the second cycle of nivolumab. The origin of the receptors is a human donor with classical Hodgkin lymphoma.

This clone was seen only once. V usage is TRBV5-1 and J usage is TRBJ2-3; TRBD2 matches 11 bases. The CDR3 sequence is 14 residues long. Unmatched junction bases numbered 3, after V lost 5 bases and J lost 4 bases. Germline CDR1 and CDR2: SGHRS and YFSETQ. CDR3 loop: CASSSGGAPDTQYF. The CDR3 bases are TGCGCCAGCAGTAGCGGGGGGGCCCCAGATACGCAGTATTTT.

The chain links TRBV9 to TRBJ2-5; 13 positions agree with TRBD2. Unmatched junction bases numbered 4, after V lost 4 bases and J lost 1 base. Germline V gene data show CDR1 as SGDLS and CDR2 as YYNGEE. The CDR3 is 16 residues long. Here the CDR3 DNA reads TGTGCCAGCAGCCAGGGACTAGCGGGACTCCAAGAGACCCAGTACTTC. It translates to CASSQGLAGLQETQYF.

The J gene is TRBJ1-4, the V gene TRBV19; D gene ambiguous. This CDR3 contains 16 residues. The germline V gene has CDR1 LNHDA and CDR2 SQIVND (reference sequence). The germline V and J ends were trimmed by 5 bases and 3 bases, with 16 bases remaining between them. The CDR3 spells CASSPSPRGPNEKLFF. CDR3 bases: TGTGCCAGTAGTCCCTCCCCCCGAGGGCCTAATGAAAAACTGTTTTTT.

This chain connects TRBV7-6 to TRBJ2-7; the D gene could be TRBD1 or TRBD2 (6 bases each). The ends were cut back, 5 bases at V and 5 bases at J, with 22 bases in the middle. Germline assignment: CDR1 SGHVS and CDR2 FNYEAQ. CDR3 length: 16 amino acids. This CDR3 reads CASSPLTSLGGHEQYF. In DNA, the CDR3 is TGTGCCAGCAGCCCACTAACCTCACTGGGGGGCCACGAGCAGTACTTC. Complete variable domain (other parts from reference TRBV7-6 and TRBJ2-7): GAGVSQSPRYKVTKRGQDVALRCDPISGHVSLYWYRQALGQGPEFLTYFNYEAQQDKSGLPNDRFSAERPEGSISTLTIQRTEQRDSAMYRCASSPLTSLGGHEQYFGPGTRLTVT.

The V gene is TRBV7-9, the J gene TRBJ2-1, with unresolved D. Trimming stripped 1 base from V and 8 bases from J, with 12 bases between. This CDR3 is 14 amino acids long. Per germline, CDR1 SEHNR and CDR2 FQNEAQ (reference sequence). The DNA of the CDR3 is TGTGCCAGCAGCTTAGGTATTAGGGCCGATGAGCAGTTCTTC. Amino acid sequence: CASSLGIRADEQFF. The full variable domain, completed using reference TRBV7-9 and TRBJ2-1, is DTGVSQNPRHKITKRGQNVTFRCDPISEHNRLYWYRQTLGQGPEFLTYFQNEAQLEKSRLLSDRFSAERPKGSFSTLEIQRTEQGDSAMYLCASSLGIRADEQFFGPGTRLTVL.

CDR3 coding DNA: TGTGCCAGCCTGAGGGGGGAGAGCTCCTACAATGAGCAGTTCTTC. Translation: CASLRGESSYNEQFF. J is TRBJ2-1 and V is TRBV28; D could derive from TRBD1 or TRBD2 (6 bases each). Germline V CDR1 and CDR2: MDHEN, SYDVKM. This CDR3 spans 15 amino acids. V lost 8 bases to trimming and J lost 0 bases, with 14 bases between them.

The chain has TRBV27 and TRBJ2-7; 7 bases are a match to TRBD2. V shed 4 bases and J 3 bases; nucleotides not matched to a gene: 6. Germline CDR1 MNHEY, CDR2 SMNVEV (reference sequence). The CDR3 contains 14 residues. CDR3 protein: CASSSYRDYYEQYF. In DNA form, the CDR3 reads TGTGCCAGCAGTTCTTACCGGGACTACTACGAGCAGTACTTC.

This chain uses TRBV7-6 with TRBJ1-1; the D is unclear. V was shortened by 6 bases and J by 14 bases, with 22 bases between the two germline ends. The CDR3 has 13 residues. Germline V gives CDR1 SGHVS, CDR2 FNYEAQ. The CDR3 nucleotides read TGTGCCAGCAGAGGCTTTAATGGAGGCGCATTCTTCTTT. It yields the protein CASRGFNGGAFFF.

Only one count was recorded for this clone. The rearrangement uses TRBV5-4 and TRBJ2-7; maybe TRBD1 (6 bases). CDR1 SGHNT and CDR2 YYREEE come from the germline V gene (reference sequence). V lost 4 bases to trimming and J lost 2 bases, with 13 bases between them. This CDR3 has 14 amino acids. The CDR3 sequence: CASSRTAQPYEQYF. In DNA, the CDR3 is TGTGCCAGCAGCAGGACAGCTCAACCCTACGAGCAGTACTTC.

This clone was detected only once. The chain has TRBV15 and TRBJ1-3; D remains unclear. The CDR3 sequence is 16 residues long. V shed 0 bases and J shed 0 bases, with 9 bases lying between them. Germline CDR1 LNHNV, CDR2 YYDKDF (reference sequence). CDR3 residues: CATSREPGFSGNTIYF. The DNA for the CDR3 is TGTGCCACCAGCAGAGAGCCGGGGTTCTCTGGAAACACCATATATTTT.

The CDR3 loop reads CASSSRDRGLVGEQFF. The CDR3 bases are TGTGCCAGCAGCTCCCGGGACAGGGGGCTTGTGGGTGAGCAGTTCTTC. The chain links TRBV9 to TRBJ2-1; 12 positions match TRBD1. The length of the CDR3 is 16 residues. V gave up 4 bases and J gave up 9 bases; unmatched junction bases: 11. CDR1 is SGDLS and CDR2 is YYNGEE in the germline V gene.

The chain combines TRBV5-1 with TRBJ2-5, with D unresolved. The CDR3 spans 11 residues. CDR1 SGHRS and CDR2 YFSETQ come from the germline V gene. Between the trimmed V and J ends, which lost 4 bases and 3 bases, there was a span of 4 bases. The CDR3 loop is CASSEKETQYF. CDR3 coding DNA: TGCGCCAGCAGCGAGAAAGAGACCCAGTACTTC.

This clone was detected once. This chain links TRBV4-3 with TRBJ1-1, with D perhaps TRBD1 (6 bases). Germline CDR1 and CDR2: LGHNA and YSLEER. This CDR3 has 14 amino acids. Deletions cut 2 bases from V and 1 base from J, with 8 bases between. DNA of the CDR3: TGCGCCAGCAGCCAAACGGACAGGAACACTGAAGCTTTCTTT. This sequence encodes CASSQTDRNTEAFF.

The chain employs TRBV28 and TRBJ1-2; TRBD1 aligns across 7 bases. This CDR3 spans 17 amino acids. The V gene end was trimmed by 6 bases and the J gene end by 3 bases; junction bases not matched to a gene: 16. In germline, CDR1 is MDHEN, CDR2 SYDVKM. The CDR3 DNA follows: TGTGCCAGCAGGCCTCCCCCAGGGGGTGACAAAGACTATGGCTACACCTTC. Amino acid sequence: CASRPPPGGDKDYGYTF.

The V gene is TRBV28, the J gene TRBJ2-7; tentative D call: TRBD2 (5 bases). The CDR3 runs 14 residues. The germline V gene encodes CDR1 MDHEN and CDR2 SYDVKM. The germline V and J ends were trimmed by 5 bases and 2 bases, with 13 bases remaining between them. The CDR3 sequence is CASSNGIGAYEQYF. CDR3 DNA: TGTGCCAGCAGTAATGGCATCGGGGCCTACGAGCAGTACTTC.

V gene TRBV7-9 combines with J gene TRBJ2-5; 9 bases are shared with TRBD1. The CDR3 extends over 16 amino acids. V shed 5 bases and J 2 bases; nucleotides not matched to a gene: 9. The germline V gene has CDR1 SEHNR and CDR2 FQNEAQ (reference sequence). This chain's CDR3 is CASSRFGTGPQETQYF. CDR3 DNA: TGTGCCAGCAGCCGGTTCGGGACAGGGCCGCAAGAGACCCAGTACTTC.

J is TRBJ1-5 and V is TRBV18; 10 positions agree with TRBD1. Trimming removed 4 bases from V and 0 bases from J; junction bases left unmatched: 3. The CDR3 consists of 16 residues. Per germline, CDR1 KGHSH and CDR2 LQKENI. The CDR3 is CASSRDRGYSNQPQHF. The DNA for the CDR3 is TGTGCCAGCTCACGGGACAGGGGATATAGCAATCAGCCCCAGCATTTT.

V and J are TRBV6-5 and TRBJ1-4, with unresolved D. CDR1 is MNHEY, CDR2 SVGAGI, per germline. The CDR3 covers 15 residues. V shed 6 bases and J shed 7 bases, with 18 bases lying between them. The CDR3 DNA follows: TGTGCCAGCAGCCCACGTGTAGGGAACGGTGAAAAACTGTTTTTT. It codes for CASSPRVGNGEKLFF.